This is a list of T cell receptor beta chains from one sample in a study of T cell responses to AZD1222 COVID-19 vaccine. The method was immunoSEQ multiplex PCR; TCRdb's version includes in-frame clones alone and lacks a portion of them. The repertoire includes under 200,000 clones, around 95% of them detected once, and about 0.6% sits in the top ten. The sample consisted of peripheral blood, taken on day 0 of AZD1222 vaccination. Source of these receptors: an adult in good health. Each CDR3 is given with its conserved first and last residue.

length: 15; J: TRBJ2-3; V: TRBV24-1; CDR3: CATSPGGPSTDTQYF
length: 15; J: TRBJ2-1; V: TRBV2; CDR3: CASSEGLAGLGEQFF
length: 14; J: TRBJ2-2; V: TRBV5-1; CDR3: CASSLEAVTGELFF
length: 21; J: TRBJ1-2; V: TRBV30; CDR3: CAWSGVLLQGAGTLTNYGYTF
length: 16; J: TRBJ2-7; V: TRBV2; CDR3: CASSIPLAGVGYEQYF
length: 15; J: TRBJ1-5; V: TRBV18; CDR3: CASSPQRNSNQPQHF
length: 12; J: TRBJ2-7; V: TRBV30; CDR3: CAWSGDHYEQYF
length: 13; J: TRBJ2-7; V: TRBV4-1; CDR3: CASSQPKALEQYF
length: 17; J: TRBJ1-5; V: TRBV28; CDR3: CASTSLSGGISNQPQHF
length: 16; J: TRBJ2-1; V: TRBV11-2; CDR3: CASRPSWGEGYNEQFF
length: 17; J: TRBJ1-1; V: TRBV19; CDR3: CASSISRAGGSRTEAFF
length: 13; J: TRBJ2-7; V: TRBV12-3/TRBV12-4; CDR3: CASSRTGNDEQYF
length: 17; J: TRBJ2-2; V: TRBV7-9; CDR3: CASSLGLAGPSAGELFF
length: 18; J: TRBJ2-7; V: TRBV4-1; CDR3: CASSQVFRGRGDPYEQYF
length: 12; J: TRBJ2-7; V: TRBV7-9; CDR3: CASRYRAYEQYF
length: 15; J: TRBJ1-1; V: TRBV6-5; CDR3: CASSDSGGDPTEAFF
length: 16; J: TRBJ1-6; V: TRBV27; CDR3: CASSLRPGTVNSPLHF
length: 13; J: TRBJ1-5; V: TRBV28; CDR3: CASRPDRDQPQHF
length: 15; J: TRBJ2-3; V: TRBV11-2; CDR3: CASSLGTRATDTQYF
length: 13; J: TRBJ1-2; V: TRBV19; CDR3: CASSIGQGKVYTF
length: 12; J: TRBJ1-1; V: TRBV28; CDR3: CASSPDRNEAFF
length: 12; J: TRBJ1-1; V: TRBV28; CDR3: CASSSRDRSSFF
length: 18; J: TRBJ2-1; V: TRBV2; CDR3: CASGGRLAGGFSYNEQFF
length: 13; J: TRBJ1-1; V: TRBV30; CDR3: CAWGTGLNTEAFF
length: 15; J: TRBJ1-2; V: TRBV7-9; CDR3: CASSALGDREYGYTF
length: 14; J: TRBJ2-5; V: TRBV6-2/TRBV6-3; CDR3: CASSKRSGRETQYF
length: 14; J: TRBJ2-7; V: TRBV5-1; CDR3: CASSSGLEPYEQYF
length: 12; J: TRBJ1-3; V: TRBV3-1/TRBV3-2; CDR3: CASSHSGNTIYF
length: 12; J: TRBJ2-1; V: TRBV19; CDR3: CASSLAGNEQFF
length: 16; J: TRBJ1-1; V: TRBV5-5; CDR3: CASSSGFGAMNTEAFF
length: 10; J: TRBJ1-2; V: TRBV27; CDR3: CASTQRGYTF
length: 15; J: TRBJ2-1; V: TRBV7-9; CDR3: CASSHTGGVYNEQFF
length: 15; J: TRBJ2-1; V: TRBV6-5; CDR3: CASSRSAGSYNEQFF
length: 13; J: TRBJ1-2; V: TRBV28; CDR3: CASSRRDIYGYTF
length: 15; J: TRBJ1-2; V: TRBV18; CDR3: CASSPAGTDPYGYTF
length: 14; J: TRBJ1-2; V: TRBV3-1/TRBV3-2; CDR3: CASSQGQFGDRGTF
length: 13; J: TRBJ1-1; V: TRBV7-7; CDR3: CASSPHPNTEAFF
length: 16; J: TRBJ1-1; V: TRBV24-1; CDR3: CATSDGGQGLNTEAFF
length: 16; J: TRBJ1-6; V: TRBV6-2/TRBV6-3; CDR3: CASSYAGGGRGSPLHF
length: 15; J: TRBJ2-7; V: TRBV3-1/TRBV3-2; CDR3: CASSQAGAVSYEQYF
length: 14; J: TRBJ1-5; V: TRBV5-5; CDR3: CASSPVWSNQPQHF